Below, 32 T cell receptor beta chains from the same sample are listed, as sequenced in a study of blood T cells in healthy people across ages. A second roughly 6 to 11 cycle PCR used barcoded and J-beta primers. TCRdb reprocessed the 5' RACE reads with MiXCR, giving one entry per CDR3 protein. The top ten hold roughly 24% of the sample, which has approximately 800,000 distinct CDR3 sequences, more than 55% seen once. Sequencing was performed on blood. The receptors here all came from a man between 40 and 49 years old in good health.

The chain employs TRBV20-1 and TRBJ1-5; D unclear. CDR1 and CDR2 (germline): DFQATT, SNEGSKA (reference sequence). There are 15 residues in the CDR3. V dropped 4 bases and J dropped 0 bases, with 13 bases sitting between them. The CDR3, as DNA: TGCAGTGCTAATCACCCACAGATTAGCAATCAGCCCCAGCATTTT. This codes for CSANHPQISNQPQHF.

V usage is TRBV29-1 and J usage is TRBJ2-1; a possible D gene is TRBD2 (6 bases). V was shortened by 1 base and J by 12 bases, with 16 bases between the two germline ends. CDR3 length equals 13 residues. Germline CDR1 is SQVTM and CDR2 is ANQGSEA. In DNA form, the CDR3 reads TGCAGCGTTGAAGGGCGGAGGGGCTTTGGGCAGTTCTTC. It is translated as CSVEGRRGFGQFF.

A few counts support this clonotype. The chain carries TRBV28 and TRBJ1-4; 8 nucleotides agree with TRBD1. CDR3 length: 17 residues. The germline CDR1 and CDR2 sequences are MDHEN and SYDVKM. The V and J ends lost 6 bases and 10 bases, in that order; junction bases with no gene match: 19. CDR3 protein: CASRPPGQAISNVKLFF. DNA for the CDR3: TGTGCCAGCAGACCCCCGGGACAGGCAATTTCCAACGTAAAACTGTTTTTT.

In DNA form, the CDR3 reads TGTGCCAGCAGTTTCCAGGGAATCGGGGAGCTGTTTTTT. Encoded protein: CASSFQGIGELFF. The chain employs TRBV27 and TRBJ2-2, with D perhaps TRBD1 (5 bases). Trimming removed 3 bases from V and 7 bases from J, with 9 bases in between. There are 13 residues in the CDR3. Germline lookup yields CDR1 MNHEY and CDR2 SMNVEV (reference sequence).

This chain links TRBV7-8 with TRBJ2-3; TRBD2 agrees at 10 bases. The CDR3 sequence is 19 residues long. The V and J ends lost 2 bases and 6 bases, in that order; junction bases with no gene match: 17. Germline V CDR1 and CDR2: SGHVS, FQNEAQ. This CDR3 reads CASSLSPGSGRGVGDTQYF. DNA for the CDR3: TGTGCCAGCAGCTTATCTCCCGGGAGCGGGAGGGGAGTTGGGGATACGCAGTATTTT.

The V call is TRBV20-1, the J call TRBJ2-7; no definite D call. Trimming left V 3 bases short and J 2 bases short, with 17 bases between. The CDR3 consists of 15 residues. Germline loops: CDR1 DFQATT, CDR2 SNEGSKA (reference sequence). The CDR3 loop reads CSASLIVGVPYEQYF. In nucleotides, the CDR3 is TGCAGTGCTAGTCTAATCGTTGGGGTGCCCTACGAGCAGTACTTC.

V and J are TRBV5-6 and TRBJ2-5; 12 bases are a match to TRBD2. The J call is uncertain, as TRBJ2-7 better fits the DNA end. The CDR3 is 15 residues long. Germline V gene data show CDR1 as SGHDT and CDR2 as YYEEEE. The CDR3 protein is CASSDGGTSGYEQYF. DNA for the CDR3: TGTGCCAGCAGCGACGGGGGGACTAGCGGGTACGAGCAGTACTTC.

The chain joins TRBV7-3 to TRBJ2-7, with D unclear. Germline-derived CDR1 and CDR2 are SGHTA and FQGTGA. The V and J ends lost 5 bases and 7 bases respectively, with 12 bases between them. The CDR3 consists of 12 residues. CDR3 bases: TGTGCCAGCAGCAATGGGTACAATGAGCAGTACTTC. Encoded protein: CASSNGYNEQYF.

This clonotype occurred a few times. The chain joins TRBV4-1 to TRBJ2-5; D is unclear. V was shortened by 2 bases and J by 3 bases, with 7 bases between the two germline ends. Germline loops: CDR1 MGHRA, CDR2 YSYEKL. The CDR3 is made up of 13 amino acids. In DNA, the CDR3 is TGCGCCAGCAGCCAACCTCGAAAAGAGACCCAGTACTTC. Translating it yields CASSQPRKETQYF.

The rearrangement links TRBV9 to TRBJ1-4; D uncertain. The CDR3 runs to 15 residues. The V and J ends lost 0 bases and 3 bases respectively, with 9 bases between them. The V gene's germline CDR1 is SGDLS and CDR2 YYNGEE. CDR3 in DNA: TGTGCCAGCAGCGTAGAGGGAAATTCTAATGAAAAACTGTTTTTT. Encoded protein: CASSVEGNSNEKLFF.

The chain joins TRBV6-2 or TRBV6-3 to TRBJ2-1; 9 bases line up with TRBD2. The CDR3 spans 15 residues. Losses at the gene ends were 6 bases for V and 2 bases for J; bases not matched to a gene: 5. CDR1 is MNHEY, CDR2 SVGEGT, per germline. In nucleotides, the CDR3 is TGTGCCAGCAGATCTAGCGGGGTTGCCTACAATGAGCAGTTCTTC. It codes for CASRSSGVAYNEQFF.

This clonotype was seen a few times. V usage is TRBV28 and J usage is TRBJ2-7, with D perhaps matching TRBD2 (6 bases). Germline V lookup: CDR1 MDHEN, CDR2 SYDVKM. With 3 bases removed from V and 12 bases from J, the gap between germline ends came to 12 bases. This CDR3 comprises 11 residues. As DNA, the CDR3 is TGTGCCAGCAGTTTCGAGACTAGGCCGTACTTC. Its translation is CASSFETRPYF.

This clonotype has only one observation. J is TRBJ2-4 and V is TRBV7-3, with 7 bases that match TRBD2. V dropped 1 base and J dropped 6; count of bases not matched to a gene: 6. CDR1 and CDR2 (germline): SGHTA, FQGTGA. The length of the CDR3 is 15 residues. CDR3 nucleotides: TGTGCCAGCAGCTTAAGCGCGGGGGAGGGAAACATTCAGTACTTC. Encoded protein: CASSLSAGEGNIQYF.

The CDR3 DNA is TGTGCCAGCAGCCAATCCCCCAGGGTTGTTATTGAGCAGTTCTTC. This codes for CASSQSPRVVIEQFF. This chain uses TRBV3-1 with TRBJ2-1; tentative D call: TRBD1 (5 bases). Germline V lookup: CDR1 LGHDT, CDR2 YNNKEL (reference sequence). The CDR3 extends over 15 amino acids. V was shortened by 2 bases and J by 9 bases, with 17 bases between the two germline ends.

Many counts were recorded for this clonotype. This sequence joins TRBV6-5 and TRBJ2-3; D remains ambiguous. This CDR3 has 16 amino acids. Trimming stripped 3 bases from V and 5 bases from J, with 18 bases between. Germline V lookup: CDR1 MNHEY, CDR2 SVGAGI. The CDR3 protein is CASSYTPPYVGDTQYF. The DNA for the CDR3 is TGTGCCAGCAGTTATACTCCCCCCTATGTTGGAGATACGCAGTATTTT.

The chain joins TRBV27 to TRBJ1-6; D not certain. Looked up from germline, CDR1 is MNHEY and CDR2 is SMNVEV (reference sequence). This CDR3 is 17 amino acids long. Trimming left V 3 bases short and J 0 bases short, with 12 bases between. The CDR3 nucleotides are TGTGCCAGCAGTTTGCGAGGTGGGGTCTCCTATAATTCACCCCTCCACTTT. Its translation is CASSLRGGVSYNSPLHF.

CDR3 nucleotides: TGTGCCACCAGCGGGGGACTAGCGGGGCTAACGGGTGGCACAGATACGCAGTATTTT. Protein product: CATSGGLAGLTGGTDTQYF. This sequence joins TRBV24-1 and TRBJ2-3; 13 bases fit TRBD2. The J segment lost 1 base and the V segment lost 7 bases, leaving 13 bases of the junction unmatched. Germline V CDR1 and CDR2: KGHDR, SFDVKD. The CDR3 contains 19 residues.

This chain connects TRBV5-1 to TRBJ2-4; D is unresolved. The better agreement between TRBJ2-5 and the DNA end casts doubt on the J call. Germline values: CDR1 SGHRS, CDR2 YFSETQ. This CDR3 is 15 amino acids long. Written as DNA, the CDR3 is TGCGCCAGCAGCTTGGGGGCCCTCGATCTTGAGACCCAGTACTTC. Residues: CASSLGALDLETQYF.

This clonotype was picked up one time. The chain couples TRBV9 to TRBJ2-3; no clear D gene. The CDR3 runs 16 residues. The V end was cut by 3 bases, the J end by 0 bases, with 14 bases between. The germline gives CDR1 SGDLS, CDR2 YYNGEE. CDR3 sequence (DNA): TGTGCCAGCAGCGCCCGGTGGGGTTGGAGCACAGATACGCAGTATTTT. This sequence encodes CASSARWGWSTDTQYF.

This chain links TRBV4-2 with TRBJ2-7, with D possibly TRBD1 on 6 matching bases. V was pared by 1 base and J by 3 bases, with 13 bases between. The V gene's germline CDR1 is LGHNA and CDR2 YNFKEQ. The CDR3 extends over 15 amino acids. In DNA, the CDR3 is TGTGCCAGCAGCCAAGTCCAAGGACAGAGCTACGAGCAGTACTTC. Protein: CASSQVQGQSYEQYF.

J is TRBJ1-5 and V is TRBV5-5; no definite D call. Trimming shortened V by 1 base and J by 3 bases, and 5 bases separated the two germline ends. From germline, CDR1 is SGHKS and CDR2 YYEKEE (reference sequence). The CDR3 contains 13 residues. In DNA, the CDR3 is TGTGCCAGCAGCTTGTTCCTCAATCAGCCCCAGCATTTT. This gives the protein CASSLFLNQPQHF.

Remarks on this clonotype: A much more abundant neighbour one base away suggests this may be a read error. V is TRBV10-3 and J is TRBJ2-4, with 7 bases fitting TRBD1. CDR3 length: 14 amino acids. In germline, CDR1 is ENHRY, CDR2 SYGVKD. CDR3 sequence: CAIRESQGVNIQYF. As DNA, the CDR3 is TGTGCCATCAGGGAGTCTCAGGGGGTCAACATTCAGTACTTC.

This rearrangement joins TRBV13 to TRBJ2-2; 8 bases line up with TRBD1. This CDR3 contains 15 residues. The germline V gene encodes CDR1 PRHDT and CDR2 FYEKMQ (reference sequence). J gave up 4 bases and V 3 bases, and 4 bases lay outside the gene matches. The CDR3 reads CASSFPQGATGELFF. The CDR3 coding sequence is TGTGCCAGCAGCTTTCCCCAGGGGGCCACCGGGGAGCTGTTTTTT.

In regard to this clonotype: The junction departs from germline at one end; a sequencing error may be responsible. This chain joins TRBV7-9 and TRBJ1-2, with D possibly being TRBD1 (6 bases). CDR1 and CDR2 (germline): SEHNR, FQNEAQ (reference sequence). This CDR3 is built from 13 residues. The chain's CDR3 is CAGSSRQDYGYTF. The CDR3, as DNA: TGTGCCGGCAGCTCACGACAGGACTATGGCTACACCTTC.

V usage is TRBV30 and J usage is TRBJ1-2, with 10 bases that match TRBD1. Looked up from germline, CDR1 is GTSNPN and CDR2 is SVGIG (reference sequence). This CDR3 is built from 15 residues. Unmatched junction bases numbered 11, after V lost 4 bases and J lost 6 bases. CDR3 sequence: CAWNQVGQGLHGYTF. The CDR3 coding sequence is TGTGCCTGGAATCAGGTGGGACAGGGGCTCCATGGCTACACCTTC.

The J gene is TRBJ2-5, the V gene TRBV5-1; D gene ambiguous. Germline V lookup: CDR1 SGHRS, CDR2 YFSETQ. The CDR3 runs to 15 residues. Trimming stripped 5 bases from V and 1 base from J, with 15 bases between. CDR3 amino acids: CASSSLPNSQETQYF. CDR3 DNA sequence: TGCGCCAGCAGTTCCCTACCTAATTCCCAAGAGACCCAGTACTTC.

The chain links TRBV7-2 to TRBJ2-3; 8 bases match TRBD1. Germline CDR1 SGHTA, CDR2 FQGNSA. The V and J ends lost 4 bases and 1 base, in that order; junction bases with no gene match: 4. This CDR3 contains 15 residues. In DNA, the CDR3 is TGTGCCAGCAGCTCGACGGACAGGGGCACAGATACGCAGTATTTT. It translates to CASSSTDRGTDTQYF.

The chain uses TRBV6-2 or TRBV6-3 and TRBJ2-1; tentative D call: TRBD1 (5 bases). The ends were cut back, 4 bases at V and 7 bases at J, with 14 bases in the middle. The CDR3 covers 14 residues. Germline lookup yields CDR1 MNHEY and CDR2 SVGEGT. CDR3 bases: TGTGCCAGCAGTTCCGGACAATCGACGAATGAGCAGTTCTTC. Its protein product is CASSSGQSTNEQFF.

This clonotype was found a few times. V gene TRBV30 combines with J gene TRBJ2-5; D perhaps matches TRBD1 (6 bases). The V gene's germline CDR1 is GTSNPN and CDR2 SVGIG (reference sequence). The CDR3 is 13 residues long. The ends were cut back, 6 bases at V and 4 bases at J, with 15 bases in the middle. CDR3 sequence: CACEGQGRETQYF. The CDR3 nucleotides are TGTGCCTGCGAGGGACAAGGAAGAGAGACCCAGTACTTC.

The rearrangement uses TRBV7-9 and TRBJ2-7; TRBD1 aligns across 7 bases. Germline CDR1 SEHNR, CDR2 FQNEAQ (reference sequence). The trim removed 5 bases at V and 7 bases at J, leaving 5 bases unmatched. The CDR3 loop spans 12 amino acids. CDR3 region: CASSLKTGEQYF. CDR3 coding DNA: TGTGCCAGCAGCCTAAAGACAGGGGAGCAGTACTTC. Complete variable domain (other parts from reference TRBV7-9 and TRBJ2-7): DTGVSQNPRHKITKRGQNVTFRCDPISEHNRLYWYRQTLGQGPEFLTYFQNEAQLEKSRLLSDRFSAERPKGSFSTLEIQRTEQGDSAMYLCASSLKTGEQYFGPGTRLTVT.

The V call is TRBV29-1, the J call TRBJ1-2; D unclear. Germline V gene data show CDR1 as SQVTM and CDR2 as ANQGSEA. CDR3 size: 13 residues. Trimming cost V 3 bases and J 5 bases, with 13 bases left between them. CDR3 amino acids: CSVDAGLRYGYTF. The CDR3 DNA follows: TGCAGCGTTGATGCCGGCCTTAGGTATGGCTACACCTTC.

The rearrangement uses TRBV18 and TRBJ2-3; the match to TRBD2 covers 7 bases. The germline CDR1 and CDR2 sequences are KGHSH and LQKENI. The CDR3 consists of 18 residues. J lost 6 bases, V lost 3 bases, and 18 bases had no gene match. CDR3 region: CASSPDLGAGSWWDTQYF. The CDR3 DNA is TGTGCCAGCTCACCTGATCTTGGAGCGGGGTCCTGGTGGGATACGCAGTATTTT. The full variable domain, completed using reference TRBV18 and TRBJ2-3, is NAGVMQNPRHLVRRRGQEARLRCSPMKGHSHVYWYRQLPEEGLKFMVYLQKENIIDESGMPKERFSAEFPKEGPSILRIQQVVRGDSAAYFCASSPDLGAGSWWDTQYFGPGTRLTVL.